Below, one TCR beta chain is given with its context. Its antigen is currently not known. No clone much larger than this one lies a single base away; base qualities are absent. The sample originates from a study of STAT3 mutations in large granular lymphocyte leukemia (dated by TCRdb to between 2017 and 2020). At the level of the whole study: Roughly half of the T-LGLL patients who were sequenced longitudinally carried canonical activating STAT3 mutations. More than half of T-LGLL patients received one or more immunosuppressive therapy regimens, with hematologic response in 40% of those treated. Serial deep sequencing of TCRbeta CDR3 and STAT3 was performed in patients with T-cell large granular lymphocyte leukemia to reconstruct clonal hierarchy and dynamics. From an initial cohort of 200 to 250 LGL patients, roughly 20 representative T-LGLL cases were picked for longitudinal TCRbeta and STAT3 sequencing. As controls, the study also included longitudinal sequencing of a couple of patients with natural killer LGL leukemia. On average, sequencing was done at around 3.6 time points per patient, with the number of samplings ranging from 2 to 8. The investigation overall reported the following: Linking therapy response to changes in TCR clonal burden was complicated by variable intervals between samplings and by differing treatment regimens. At least one immunodominant TCRbeta clonotype was present in every T-LGLL patient, and multiple immunodominant subclonotypes appeared in about half of the T-LGLL patients. Because no samples were available when a clone first appeared, clonal expansion had to be inferred from samplings taken at other points. Since codominant clonotypes persisted in some patients, a small but highly pathogenic clone may have gone undetected. Several patients had a dominant TCR clone burden greater than the STAT3 mutant burden, which suggests that the STAT3 mutation arose secondarily within a clone that had already expanded. In 6 of 18 patients, TCR clonotype switching occurred after therapy, and every newly emerging clone was STAT3 wild type.

Counted from cysteine to phenylalanine, this CDR3 has 15 amino acids. The entry retains the CDR3 DNA only, 45 bases that are in frame from base 1. V lost 5 bases and J lost 6 bases; the stretch between them is 16 bases long. The germline V gene (reference sequence) specifies SEHNR as CDR1 and FQNEAQ as CDR2. TCRbeta libraries were sequenced on an Illumina MiSeq, averaging around 41,000 productive templates per sample. TCRbeta CDR3 libraries were generated with the immunoSEQ assay using multiplex PCR amplification. As for the original processing: Repertoire diversity was computed as previously defined, with values near 0 indicating extremely monoclonal samples. The immuneACCESS repertoire file appears here via TCRdb, limited to in-frame rearrangements. These files lack a portion of the clones; in checked studies, under half of the deficit traces to unresolved V genes, and the cause of the others is not known. That table is the source of V, J and clone size, and D and trimming were worked out from the DNA. The table for this sample lists 5,500 to 7,500 clones; approximately 35% of them were counted only once. The top ten constitute over 15% of the sample.

DNA was extracted from blood mononuclear cells, and the same DNA was used for both TCR and STAT3 sequencing. The chain was built from TRBV7-9 and TRBJ1-4; TRBD1 is a weak D gene call, 6 bases matching. Sequenced material: peripheral blood mononuclear cells. The source of this sequence is a middle-aged woman with T-cell large granular lymphocyte leukemia. Some clones in this sample may be carry-over from other donors' samples. The age is the age at diagnosis. The CDR3 region reads CASSLHQGLDEKLFF. The nucleotide sequence reads as follows: TGTGCCAGCAGCCTCCACCAGGGGCTGGATGAAAAACTGTTTTTT.